Following are 8 T cell receptor beta chains from one sample sequenced in a study of a mutant IDH1 vaccine in newly diagnosed glioma. The time point: baseline, week 1 (first vaccination visit). Specified treatment: pre-vaccination baseline after standard-of-care therapy. Some clones are missing from TCRdb's copy, which holds only in-frame ones; the method was immunoSEQ multiplex PCR. Of tens of thousands of clones in the sample, 65% to 80% were seen once. The sequenced sample was PBMCs, obtained from a glioma patient treated with radiotherapy, temozolomide or both. Every receptor here comes from a woman aged 40 to 50 with glioma.

The chain has TRBV7-3 and TRBJ1-1; D is uncertain. CDR1 SGHTA and CDR2 FQGTGA come from the germline V gene. Trimming stripped 1 base from V and 2 bases from J, with 5 bases between. CDR3 length: 13 amino acids. CDR3 sequence reads: CASSLSLNTEAFF. The CDR3 nucleotides read TGTGCCAGCAGCTTAAGCTTAAACACTGAAGCTTTCTTT.

The V gene is TRBV11-2, the J gene TRBJ2-7; D is unclear. The CDR3 is 13 amino acids. V dropped 10 bases and J dropped 3 bases, with 16 bases sitting between them. Per germline, CDR1 SGHAT and CDR2 FQNNGV. The CDR3 coding sequence is TGTGCCACCCAACCAGTGGGGATCTACGAGCAGTACTTC. It yields the protein CATQPVGIYEQYF.

This clone has just one count. The rearrangement uses TRBV6-1 and TRBJ1-3, with 8 bases that match TRBD1. The CDR3 covers 17 residues. The germline V gene has CDR1 MNHNS and CDR2 SASEGT. After removal of 4 bases from V and 0 bases from J, the junction contained 8 bases not matched to a gene. Here the CDR3 reads CASSAQGVSYSGNTIYF. In DNA, the CDR3 is TGTGCCAGCAGTGCACAGGGGGTTTCATACTCTGGAAACACCATATATTTT.

To note about this clone: In this CDR3 the conserved last residue, phenylalanine or tryptophan, is missing, so a read error is likely. The DNA is left out, because the CDR3 cannot be placed on it with certainty; the CDR3 is given as TCRdb lists it. This chain uses TRBV21-1 with TRBJ2-7; TRBD2 was called by the table and not checked on the DNA. TRBV21-1 counts as a pseudogene. The CDR3 sequence runs 9 residues, both termini included. The CDR3 spells CASSNKDRD.

CDR3 bases: TGTGCCAGCAGCCCCACCCTCGGACAGCTCACCGGGGAGCTGTTTTTT. Translated: CASSPTLGQLTGELFF. The chain is built from TRBV7-9 and TRBJ2-2; a weak D match, TRBD1 (6 bases). Germline V gives CDR1 SEHNR, CDR2 FQNEAQ (reference sequence). The ends were cut back, 5 bases at V and 4 bases at J, with 17 bases in the middle. This CDR3 has 16 amino acids.

The chain combines TRBV6-5 with TRBJ2-5, with D uncertain. The germline CDR1 and CDR2 sequences are MNHEY and SVGAGI. The CDR3 sequence is 11 residues long. V lost 7 bases and J lost 9, with 12 bases in between. Written as DNA, the CDR3 is TGTGCCAGCACCTCTCGAAGGGCCCAGTACTTC. Translating gives CASTSRRAQYF.

The chain recombines TRBV6-5 with TRBJ2-7, with D perhaps TRBD1 (5 bases). Trimming shortened V by 7 bases and J by 0 bases, and 13 bases separated the two germline ends. Germline CDR1 reads MNHEY; CDR2 reads SVGAGI. The CDR3 loop spans 14 amino acids. CDR3 amino acids: CASTDSAVSYEQYF. DNA for the CDR3: TGTGCCAGCACTGACAGCGCCGTCTCCTACGAGCAGTACTTC.

The V call is TRBV5-1, the J call TRBJ1-1; D is uncertain. This CDR3 comprises 13 residues. With 2 bases removed from V and 1 base from J, the gap between germline ends came to 6 bases. Germline V gene lookup returns CDR1 SGHRS and CDR2 YFSETQ. The CDR3 here is CASSFTGNTEAFF. The DNA of the CDR3 is TGCGCCAGCAGCTTCACTGGGAACACTGAAGCTTTCTTT.